This entry describes one T cell receptor beta chain. Relative to the germline gene, one junction end is altered; a read error may explain this. Per the germline V gene, CDR1 is MGHRA and CDR2 is YSYEKL. The CDR3 runs to 15 residues. The entry originates in a study of blood T cells in healthy people across ages. Then a second PCR, running roughly 7 to 11 cycles, was carried out with a sample-barcoded 5' primer and a J-beta primer mix. TCRdb re-derived calls from the 5' RACE reads in MiXCR, one entry per CDR3 protein. The sample has some 1.1 million distinct CDR3 sequences; 35% to 45% are singletons. The V call is TRBV4-1, the J call TRBJ1-2; D is uncertain. The TCR was taken from a young man in good health. The sample comprised blood. The CDR3 bases are TGCGCCAGCAGCCAATCTACGGACTGGAGCTATAGCTACACCTTC. It encodes CASSQSTDWSYSYTF.